This record covers a single T cell receptor (beta chain). The entry originates in a study of OX40 agonist ivuxolimab in advanced cancers. Study summary: Earlier anti-PD-1, anti-PD-L1 or anti-CTLA-4 therapy was permitted; about 39% had received some.

Per the germline V gene, CDR1 is MGHRA and CDR2 is YSYEKL. This CDR3 has 16 amino acids. With 1 base removed from V and 0 bases from J, the gap between germline ends came to 13 bases. Profiling relied on immunoSEQ multiplex PCR, and the TCRdb table lists in-frame clones only, not all of them. The sample consists of some 100,000 clones, more than 85% of them appearing once. The starting material was CD4+ or CD8+ T cells sorted from blood, obtained in a trial of the OX40 agonist ivuxolimab. This chain uses TRBV4-1 with TRBJ2-7; TRBD2 is a possible D gene (6 bases). The TCR originated in an adult with an advanced solid tumor such as melanoma, head and neck, liver or kidney cancer. CDR3 residues: CASSQGGTGSSYEQYF. The DNA of the CDR3 is TGCGCCAGCAGCCAAGGCGGGACGGGGAGCTCCTACGAGCAGTACTTC.